This TCR beta chain was profiled in a study of tumor-infiltrating lymphocytes in primary liver carcinoma. Synthesis of TCR beta cDNA was carried out from 500 ng total RNA with a constant-region primer. The TCR beta library was amplified through three nested multiplex PCR rounds in a modified ARM-PCR procedure. It was with TRBV1-TRBV30 forward primers and a C-beta reverse primer that the first two PCR rounds were run, at approximately 10 cycles each. From the multiplex PCR reads, TCRdb called clonotypes with MiXCR, one entry per CDR3 protein. Altogether 95,000 to 150,000 distinct CDR3 sequences are present, 55% to 75% being singletons, with the ten largest covering 9.3%. Germline-derived CDR1 and CDR2 are SGHDN and FVKESK. The CDR3 has 16 residues. The J segment lost 9 bases and the V segment lost 3 bases, leaving 8 bases of the junction unmatched. Co-extraction of RNA and DNA was performed on about 18-30 mg of unsorted bulk tissue.

This clonotype originated in a woman aged 55-69 years with primary liver carcinoma and hepatitis B virus infection. Sequenced input: liver tumor tissue from sampling region 1. Described subset: tumor region T1, superior pole. The chain has TRBV14 and TRBJ2-1, with 13 bases identical to TRBD2. The CDR3 protein is CASSQDRTSGSPEQFF. The CDR3, as DNA: TGTGCCAGCAGCCAGGACCGGACTAGCGGGAGTCCTGAGCAGTTCTTC.